The sequence of this T cell receptor beta chain was determined in a study of T-cell memory formation after mild COVID-19. With V trimmed by 3 bases and J by 4 bases, 2 bases remained unmatched. Looked up from germline, CDR1 is SGHTA and CDR2 is FQGNSA. The CDR3 sequence is 13 residues long. This clonotype came up many times. TCRdb ran MiXCR on the 5' RACE reads and lists one entry per CDR3 protein. Found here are about 430,000 distinct CDR3 sequences, approximately 18% of them singletons; the top ten hold around a fifth. The specimen sequenced was PBMCs or a T cell subset sorted from them (not recorded which). This TCR derives from a man aged 18 to 29 who had mild COVID-19 (a few samples of this study predate the infection). Cell type and time point are not known. This chain connects TRBV7-2 to TRBJ2-7, with 8 bases fitting TRBD2. This CDR3 reads CASSLGLEYEQYF. Written as DNA, the CDR3 is TGTGCCAGCAGCTTGGGACTAGAGTACGAGCAGTACTTC.